What follows are 10 T cell receptor beta chains derived from one specimen sequenced in a study of cytomegalovirus exposure and HLA in healthy donors. The PCR had 60 Vbeta and 13 Jbeta primers. Using immunoSEQ multiplex PCR, the repertoire was profiled, and TCRdb retains in-frame clones only, with some absent. The sample consists of about 55,000 clones, 55% to 85% of them appearing once. The sequenced sample consisted of PBMCs. The receptors were sampled from a man aged 40-55 years in good health and CMV-seropositive.

As to this clone: A read error may produce the germline difference seen at one junction end. The V and J genes are TRBV6-7 and TRBJ1-5; 7 positions match TRBD1. TRBV6-7 is an open reading frame whose function is uncertain. The CDR3 is 11 amino acids. CDR3 amino acids: CADRDREPQHF. The DNA for the CDR3 is TGCGCAGACAGGGATAGAGAGCCCCAGCATTTT.

V and J are TRBV5-4 and TRBJ2-5; D uncertain. CDR1 and CDR2 from the germline V gene are SGHNT and YYREEE (reference sequence). The V end was cut by 3 bases, the J end by 5 bases, with 8 bases between. The CDR3 runs 12 residues. CDR3 sequence: CASSSPEETQYF. The CDR3 DNA reads as TGTGCCAGCAGCTCGCCTGAGGAGACCCAGTACTTC. Together with reference TRBV5-4 and TRBJ2-5, the CDR3 gives the full variable domain: ETGVTQSPTHLIKTRGQQVTLRCSSQSGHNTVSWYQQALGQGPQFIFQYYREEENGRGNFPPRFSGLQFPNYSSELNVNALELDDSALYLCASSSPEETQYFGPGTRLLVL.

The rearrangement joins TRBV7-9 to TRBJ2-1; a possible D gene is TRBD1 (5 bases). Per germline, CDR1 SEHNR and CDR2 FQNEAQ (reference sequence). Between the trimmed V and J ends, which lost 4 bases and 7 bases, there was a span of 20 bases. This CDR3 has 16 residues. CDR3 nucleotides: TGTGCCAGCAGCTATTGGGGAAGGGGAATCAATAATGAGCAGTTCTTC. Protein sequence: CASSYWGRGINNEQFF.

This clone was detected a few times. This rearrangement joins TRBV4-3 to TRBJ2-3, with TRBD1 as a possible D gene (5 bases). This CDR3 has 16 residues. V was cut by 1 base and J by 2 bases, with 13 bases left in between. Germline loops: CDR1 LGHNA, CDR2 YSLEER. CDR3: CASSQGRQFFTDTQYF. CDR3 nucleotides: TGCGCCAGCAGCCAAGGACGACAGTTTTTCACAGATACGCAGTATTTT.

The chain has TRBV5-4 and TRBJ2-1, with TRBD1 matching 7 bases. Germline CDR1 and CDR2: SGHNT and YYREEE (reference sequence). Germline trimming cut 4 bases from V and 8 bases from J; bases unmatched to any gene: 9. The CDR3 runs to 14 residues. This CDR3 reads CASSPETGSDEQFF. DNA of the CDR3: TGTGCCAGCAGCCCGGAGACAGGGTCTGATGAGCAGTTCTTC.

The chain uses TRBV6-1 and TRBJ1-5; maybe TRBD1 (5 bases). Germline CDR1 reads MNHNS; CDR2 reads SASEGT. The CDR3 loop spans 15 amino acids. The V end lost 6 bases, the J end lost 4 bases, and 16 bases lay between the germline ends. CDR3: CASSFQGVLNQPQHF. DNA of the CDR3: TGTGCCAGCAGCTTCCAAGGGGTCCTAAATCAGCCCCAGCATTTT.

This clone was counted between two and nine times. The chain joins TRBV7-3 to TRBJ1-6; 9 nucleotides line up with TRBD1. Germline V gene sequence: CDR1 SGHTA, CDR2 FQGTGA. The V gene end was trimmed by 3 bases and the J gene end by 7 bases; junction bases not matched to a gene: 1. This CDR3 spans 14 amino acids. The CDR3 nucleotides are TGTGCCAGCAGCTTGGGGACAGGGAATTCACCCCTCCACTTT. As protein: CASSLGTGNSPLHF.

V and J are TRBV19 and TRBJ2-7, with 9 bases lining up with TRBD1. Looked up from germline, CDR1 is LNHDA and CDR2 is SQIVND (reference sequence). The CDR3 runs 13 residues. Trimming took 6 bases from V and 6 from J; bases not matched to a gene: 6. CDR3 nucleotides: TGTGCCAGTAGAAGGGACAGGGAAGGCGAGCAGTACTTC. Encoded protein: CASRRDREGEQYF.

The V call is TRBV9, the J call TRBJ2-1, with D perhaps matching TRBD1 (5 bases). CDR3 length: 13 residues. The germline gives CDR1 SGDLS, CDR2 YYNGEE. V dropped 1 base and J dropped 10 bases, with 12 bases sitting between them. Here the CDR3 reads CASSVRTSSEQFF. In DNA form, the CDR3 reads TGTGCCAGCAGCGTAAGGACATCCTCGGAGCAGTTCTTC.

This chain uses TRBV30 with TRBJ2-1; tentative D call: TRBD2 (6 bases). Germline CDR1 and CDR2: GTSNPN and SVGIG (reference sequence). This CDR3 has 12 residues. Trimming took 3 bases from V and 7 from J, leaving 10 bases between them. The CDR3 here is CAWSQTRNEQFF. The CDR3 DNA sequence: TGTGCCTGGAGCCAGACTAGGAATGAGCAGTTCTTC.